The clone carrying this T cell receptor beta chain showed up just once. This sample is part of a study of blood T cell repertoires in COVID-19. Study-level background: From the United States, Italy and Spain came samples of acute and convalescent COVID-19.

The protocol was immunoSEQ multiplex PCR, while the TCRdb copy is restricted to in-frame clones and leaves out a portion. The sample has some 100,000 clones, approximately 93% seen once; the top ten hold about 1%. Germline V gives CDR1 KGHDR, CDR2 SFDVKD. CDR3 length: 16 residues. V lost 3 bases to trimming and J lost 7 bases, with 17 bases between them. This receptor was obtained from a man in his 60s with acute or convalescent COVID-19. Sequencing used peripheral blood. The chain is built from TRBV24-1 and TRBJ2-2, with D possibly matching TRBD1 (8 bases). The CDR3 spells CATSDPGQGGFGELFF. The CDR3 DNA sequence: TGTGCCACCAGTGATCCCGGACAGGGAGGGTTCGGGGAGCTGTTTTTT.